The sample holds many counts of the clone carrying this TCR beta chain. As yet, its antigen is unknown. The data were taken from a study of T cells in Graves' hyperthyroidism and ophthalmopathy. Study-level findings and limits: Stable hyperthyroidism and ophthalmopathy were separated using 13 V-J signatures. Blood also showed most of the thyroid clonotypes that were expanded above 0.001.

The investigators amplified TCR beta CDR3 regions from RNA transcripts. Researchers ran a first-round RT-PCR on the TCR CDR3 using the HTBI primer set. TCRdb re-analysed the multiplex PCR reads in MiXCR, keeping a single row per CDR3 protein. The sample lists approximately 430,000 distinct CDR3 sequences; roughly 14% were seen once. Clinical symptoms, serum thyroxine and TRAb, thyroid ultrasound and orbital computed tomography were used for the diagnoses. Out of over 7.5 ml of fresh peripheral blood came the PBMCs. Germline V lookup: CDR1 SGDLS, CDR2 YYNGEE. V was trimmed by 2 bases and J by 6 bases, leaving 9 bases between them. The CDR3 extends over 13 amino acids.

The genes are TRBV9 and TRBJ2-1, with D tentatively TRBD1 (6 bases). The TCR sequence derives from a man aged 18-30 years with Graves' ophthalmopathy. The source material was blood. CDR3 amino acids: CASSVEGGNEQFF. CDR3 nucleotides: TGTGCCAGCAGCGTGGAAGGGGGCAATGAGCAGTTCTTC.